This TCR beta chain was retrieved from a study of shared clonotypes between healthy human individuals (dated by TCRdb to the early 2020s). Background on the whole study: A couple of women and three men aged 18 to 49 years were included in the cohort. To increase sequencing depth and limit assay-specific biases, TCR repertoire library preparation and sequencing were carried out by different laboratories using diverse techniques. Each donor's leukapheresis produced roughly between roughly 0.85 and 9.5 billion PBMCs. For each donor, three plates each were used for CD4 naive and CD4 memory, two plates were used for CD8 naive, and one plate was used for CD8 memory. To estimate repertoire size and how much clonotypes are shared between individuals, the study performed deep sequencing of blood TCR repertoires from roughly five healthy adults.

As for this clone: This clone's antigen is unknown. It has no much larger one-base neighbor in the sample; base qualities were not kept.

TCR CDR3 regions were amplified from genomic DNA by multiplex PCR using the deep immunoSEQ assay. Genomic DNA extracted from each cell subset was distributed evenly over all wells of several immunoSEQ 96-well plates, and each plate served as one replicate. For sorted subsets, each replicate PCR was loaded with roughly 190 ng genomic DNA, equivalent to 25,000 to 35,000 T cell genomes. The purified libraries were quantified using a Qubit 3.0 fluorometer, sized with a Bioanalyzer 2100, and then quantified again using the KAPA Library Quantification kit. A separate single-read 150-cycle Illumina NextSeq 550 flow cell was used to sequence each immunoSEQ 96-well plate. In the authors' own workflow: The immunoSEQ output contained only junctional sequences without quality scores, so filtering could not match that applied to full-length reads. To assign V/J genes and CDR3, sequences were annotated against IMGT germline references using PyIR, a Python wrapper for IgBLAST v1.9. Reads with weak V/J assignments (E-value above 1e-6), missing CDR3, stop codons, out-of-frame junctions, or ambiguous translated residues were removed. V3J clonotypes were defined as sequences sharing an identical inferred V gene, J gene, and CDR3 amino acid sequence. To compute the percentage overlap between repertoires, the number of shared unique clonotypes was divided by the size of the smaller repertoire. Three approaches were used to assess repertoire richness: RTK rarefaction, the Chao1 estimator, and Recon v2.1 estimates of unobserved clonotypes. Generation probabilities were computed with OLGA for all TCRbeta clonotypes obtained by the gDNA method from a few donors. TCRdb mirrors the immuneACCESS table, restricted to in-frame sequences. Some clones are absent from its copies; in checked studies, under half trace to an unresolved V gene, and the reason for the others is unknown. V and J calls and clone size are copied from that table; D and trimming were computed from the DNA. Counted in this sample were 1.6 million or so clones; roughly 98.5% of them appeared once. Jointly, the top ten make up under 0.45% of the sample.

Healthy HIV-negative adults with no recently reported acute infections or vaccinations were included as donors. Every donor was a Caucasian adult living in Nashville, Tennessee, USA. Magnetic negative selection was used to enrich CD4+ T cells, after which naive cells were positively selected on CD45RA and the negative fraction became the memory subset. After blood collection by leukapheresis, PBMCs were isolated using Ficoll-Histopaque density gradient centrifugation and then cryopreserved in the vapor phase of liquid nitrogen. Purity and quantity of every magnetically sorted T cell population were checked by analytical flow cytometry. Genomic DNA was isolated from every sorted fraction and measured by UV absorbance on a Nanodrop 2000c. Summary of the overall study and its limitations: Because the study included only a small number of donors, the genetic and exposure-history diversity represented was limited. Sampling was restricted to blood, and TCR repertoires in tissues likely differ from the TCR repertoires found in blood. Roughly 5% of naive CD4, approximately 3.7% of naive CD8, 2% to 2.5% of memory CD4, and around 0.4% of memory CD8 clonotypes were shared across a few donors. Even with the large sequencing depth, rarefaction of the sorted-subset datasets indicated that sequencing was incomplete. Pairwise subsampling led to the expectation that sequencing depth would affect the degree of clonotype sharing among donors. Higher generation probabilities were observed for clonotypes shared by all four sorted-subset donors than for non-shared clonotypes. Larger estimated clonotype richness was generally found for naive subsets than for memory subsets.

Based on the germline V gene, the CDR1 and CDR2 sequences are KGHSH and LQKENI. V drops 4 bases and J drops 2 bases, leaving 11 bases in between. From the cysteine up to the phenylalanine, the CDR3 has a length of 14 residues. The read is trimmed to its CDR3 DNA, 42 bases read in frame from base 1. Material: naive CD4+ T cells sorted from blood. The cell subset or site tag for this specimen amounts to: CD45RA+ positively selected. The receptor comes from a man aged 25 to 40 in good health. The chain uses TRBV18 and TRBJ2-5; possibly the D gene is TRBD2, per 6 matching bases. The DNA is TGTGCCAGCTCACTCGCGGAGGGGCAAGAGACCCAGTACTTC. This yields the protein CASSLAEGQETQYF.